The rows below give T cell receptor beta chains drawn from one sample of a study of CD8 T cells in ankylosing spondylitis. TCRdb analysed the 5' RACE reads with MiXCR anew, one entry per CDR3 protein. The repertoire holds about 42,000 distinct CDR3 sequences, with roughly 2.5% as singletons. Sequenced input: blood, either unsorted or a sorted T cell fraction (not recorded which). These receptors were taken from a male donor with ankylosing spondylitis or in good health (not recorded which). Both conserved end residues are part of each CDR3. D genes are given only for firm matches. Expanded clones are given a class, and other clones once, few, many or no size at all.

d_call j_call clone_size v_call cdr3_aa cdr3_nt
TRBD2 TRBJ2-5 many TRBV9 CASSVGVLAGRQETQYF TGTGCCAGCAGCGTAGGGGTCCTAGCGGGAAGACAAGAGACCCAGTACTTC
TRBD2 TRBJ2-5 - TRBV9 CASSVGGLAGATAQYF TGTGCCAGCAGCGTCGGTGGGCTAGCGGGAGCAACAGCCCAGTACTTC
- TRBJ2-6 many TRBV9 CASSPLSLGANVLTF TGTGCCAGCAGCCCCCTTTCTCTTGGGGCCAACGTCCTGACTTTC
- TRBJ2-2 many TRBV9 CASSRAPGDTGELFF TGTGCCAGCAGCCGGGCTCCGGGGGACACCGGGGAGCTGTTTTTT
TRBD2 TRBJ2-2 many TRBV9 CASSLGTSEGELFF TGTGCCAGCAGCCTTGGGACTAGCGAGGGGGAGCTGTTTTTT
- TRBJ2-2 many TRBV9 CASKQTLNTGELFF TGTGCCAGCAAGCAGACTTTAAACACCGGGGAGCTGTTTTTT
- TRBJ2-7 many TRBV9 CASSVEGQSYEQYF TGTGCCAGCAGCGTAGAAGGACAGTCCTACGAGCAGTACTTC
- TRBJ1-1 many TRBV9 CASSVEDGSEAFF TGTGCCAGCAGCGTAGAAGACGGGTCTGAAGCTTTCTTT
TRBD1 TRBJ1-5 many TRBV9 CASSVGGTDNQPQHF TGTGCCAGCAGCGTAGGCGGGACAGACAATCAGCCCCAGCATTTT
- TRBJ1-1 many TRBV9 CASSQGPGTEAFF TGTGCCAGCAGTCAGGGCCCGGGGACTGAAGCTTTCTTT
- TRBJ2-1 many TRBV9 CASSVEVSYEQFF TGTGCCAGCAGCGTAGAGGTTAGCTATGAGCAGTTCTTC
TRBD2 TRBJ2-3 many TRBV9 CASSLAGGPGDTQYF TGTGCCAGCAGTCTAGCGGGAGGGCCAGGGGATACGCAGTATTTT
- TRBJ2-7 many TRBV9 CASSVEAEGGEQYF TGTGCCAGCAGCGTAGAAGCCGAGGGCGGAGAGCAGTACTTC
- TRBJ2-7 many TRBV9 CASSVDLNPSYEQYF TGTGCCAGCAGCGTAGACCTCAACCCCTCCTACGAGCAGTACTTC
- TRBJ2-7 many TRBV9 CASSQGQVDYEQYF TGTGCCAGCAGCCAAGGGCAGGTAGACTACGAGCAGTACTTC
TRBD2 TRBJ2-2 many TRBV9 CASSQGLATGELFF TGTGCCAGCAGCCAGGGACTAGCCACCGGGGAGCTGTTTTTT
TRBD2 TRBJ2-7 many TRBV9 CASSVDVAGSYEQYF TGTGCCAGCAGCGTAGACGTAGCGGGGTCCTACGAGCAGTACTTC
TRBD2 TRBJ2-1 many TRBV9 CASSVRPGGLPNEQFF TGTGCCAGCAGCGTAAGGCCCGGGGGACTACCCAATGAGCAGTTCTTC
- TRBJ1-6 many TRBV9 CASSVGGDSNSPLHF TGTGCCAGCAGCGTCGGGGGAGATAGTAATTCACCCCTCCACTTT
TRBD2 TRBJ2-1 many TRBV9 CASSPLAGGYNEQFF TGTGCCAGCAGCCCTCTAGCGGGAGGGTACAATGAGCAGTTCTTC
- TRBJ2-1 many TRBV9 CASSVEPSSYNEQFF TGTGCCAGCAGCGTAGAGCCTAGCTCCTACAATGAGCAGTTCTTC
TRBD1 TRBJ2-5 many TRBV9 CASSVASGTGVETQYF TGTGCCAGCAGCGTAGCTTCCGGGACAGGGGTCGAGACCCAGTACTTC
- TRBJ2-3 many TRBV9 CASSVGGFSTDTQYF TGTGCCAGCAGCGTAGGAGGGTTCAGCACAGATACGCAGTATTTT
TRBD2 TRBJ2-7 many TRBV9 CASSVRSGNSYEQYF TGTGCCAGCAGCGTACGAAGCGGGAACTCCTACGAGCAGTACTTC
- TRBJ2-4 many TRBV9 CASSRDAVAKNIQYF TGTGCCAGCAGCCGGGACGCGGTAGCCAAAAACATTCAGTACTTC
TRBD2 TRBJ2-1 many TRBV9 CASSVGTSGVPADNEQFF TGTGCCAGCAGCGTGGGGACTAGCGGGGTTCCAGCTGACAATGAGCAGTTCTTC
TRBD2 TRBJ2-3 many TRBV9 CASSVEFAGGPPDTQYF TGTGCCAGCAGCGTAGAGTTTGCGGGAGGGCCCCCAGATACGCAGTATTTT
- TRBJ2-7 many TRBV9 CASSPTGNYEQYF TGTGCCAGCAGTCCGACAGGAAACTACGAGCAGTACTTC
TRBD2 TRBJ2-1 many TRBV9 CASGAYLAGGPTNEQFF TGTGCCAGCGGCGCTTATTTAGCGGGAGGGCCTACCAATGAGCAGTTCTTC
- TRBJ2-1 many TRBV9 CASSARDWAYNEQFF TGTGCCAGCAGCGCCCGGGACTGGGCCTACAATGAGCAGTTCTTC
TRBD2 TRBJ2-1 many TRBV9 CASSDSGGMNEQFF TGTGCCAGCAGCGATAGCGGGGGCATGAATGAGCAGTTCTTC
- TRBJ2-2 many TRBV9 CASSVDPGTANTGELFF TGTGCCAGCAGCGTAGATCCAGGGACCGCGAACACCGGGGAGCTGTTTTTT
TRBD1 TRBJ2-3 many TRBV9 CASSADRVTQYF TGTGCCAGCAGCGCCGACAGGGTTACGCAGTATTTT
- TRBJ2-2 many TRBV9 CASSPSGKTNTGELFF TGTGCCAGCAGCCCCTCGGGGAAAACCAACACCGGGGAGCTGTTTTTT
- TRBJ2-1 - TRBV9 CSSSVSGSSYNDQFF TGTTCCAGCAGCGTATCAGGTAGCTCCTACAATGATCAGTTCTTC
TRBD1 TRBJ1-5 many TRBV9 CASNQGQFNQPQHF TGTGCCAGCAACCAGGGACAGTTCAATCAGCCCCAGCATTTT
TRBD2 TRBJ2-7 many TRBV9 CASSVAETSGRYF TGTGCCAGCAGCGTAGCTGAGACTAGCGGGAGGTACTTC
TRBD2 TRBJ2-1 few TRBV9 CASSVRRTRDGEQFF TGTGCCAGCAGCGTTAGGCGGACTAGAGACGGTGAGCAGTTCTTC
TRBD2 TRBJ2-2 many TRBV9 CASSSSGRALNTGELFF TGTGCCAGCAGCTCTAGCGGGAGGGCCTTGAACACCGGGGAGCTGTTTTTT